This is a list of T cell receptor beta chains from one sample in a study of early T cells in non-severe SARS-CoV-2 infection. TCRdb passed the 5' RACE reads through MiXCR, listing each CDR3 protein once. Of some 54,000 distinct CDR3 sequences detected, 8.5% to 10% appear once; the ten largest clones hold around 8.6%. Sequenced input: whole blood. Receptors originate from an adult who was a healthcare worker with PCR-confirmed SARS-CoV-2 infection or an uninfected control (not recorded which). Each CDR3 is given with its conserved first and last residue. A D gene is named only where the DNA matches it firmly. The size entry is marked missing in some rows and otherwise reads once, few, many or a size class.

v_call: TRBV18; clone_size: many; j_call: TRBJ2-5; d_call: NA; cdr3_aa: CASSPYRTSQETQYF; cdr3_nt: TGTGCCAGCTCACCTTACAGGACCTCCCAAGAGACCCAGTACTTC
v_call: TRBV29-1; clone_size: few; j_call: TRBJ2-1; d_call: NA; cdr3_aa: CSVGHGGLFYNEQFF; cdr3_nt: TGCAGCGTTGGCCACGGCGGTCTCTTCTACAATGAGCAGTTCTTC
v_call: TRBV20-1; clone_size: few; j_call: TRBJ1-5; d_call: NA; cdr3_aa: CSASRGGGDQPQHF; cdr3_nt: TGCAGTGCCTCCCGGGGAGGGGGGGATCAGCCCCAGCATTTT
v_call: TRBV7-9; clone_size: few; j_call: TRBJ2-1; d_call: NA; cdr3_aa: CASSLAGLNEQFF; cdr3_nt: TGTGCCAGCAGCTTAGCTGGGCTCAATGAGCAGTTCTTC
v_call: TRBV27; clone_size: NA; j_call: TRBJ2-7; d_call: TRBD2; cdr3_aa: CASSFYRLTSGAYEQYF; cdr3_nt: TGTGCCAGCAGTTTTTACCGCCTGACTAGCGGCGCCTACGAGCAGTACTTC
v_call: TRBV12-3/TRBV12-4; clone_size: many; j_call: TRBJ2-1; d_call: TRBD1; cdr3_aa: CASSETGGFYNEQFF; cdr3_nt: TGTGCCAGCAGCGAGACAGGGGGTTTTTACAATGAGCAGTTCTTC
v_call: TRBV6-2/TRBV6-3; clone_size: few; j_call: TRBJ2-1; d_call: TRBD2; cdr3_aa: CASSSGVASGRYNEQFF; cdr3_nt: TGTGCCAGCAGTTCGGGGGTGGCTAGCGGGAGGTACAATGAGCAGTTCTTC
v_call: TRBV6-2/TRBV6-3; clone_size: NA; j_call: TRBJ1-3; d_call: NA; cdr3_aa: CASRSGGGWRTIYF; cdr3_nt: TGTGCCAGCAGATCAGGCGGGGGATGGCGCACCATATATTTT
v_call: TRBV5-6; clone_size: many; j_call: TRBJ1-1; d_call: NA; cdr3_aa: CASSLAYERRAEAFF; cdr3_nt: TGTGCCAGCAGCTTGGCGTATGAGAGGCGGGCTGAAGCTTTCTTT
v_call: TRBV12-3/TRBV12-4; clone_size: few; j_call: TRBJ2-2; d_call: NA; cdr3_aa: CASSPVNTGELFF; cdr3_nt: TGTGCCAGCAGTCCCGTGAACACCGGGGAGCTGTTTTTT
v_call: TRBV5-1; clone_size: many; j_call: TRBJ2-3; d_call: NA; cdr3_aa: CASSGQGTDTQYF; cdr3_nt: TGCGCCAGCAGCGGGCAGGGCACAGATACGCAGTATTTT
v_call: TRBV11-2; clone_size: many; j_call: TRBJ2-7; d_call: NA; cdr3_aa: CASSLGGVEQYF; cdr3_nt: TGTGCCAGCAGCCTAGGGGGGGTCGAGCAGTACTTC
v_call: TRBV7-3; clone_size: NA; j_call: TRBJ2-1; d_call: TRBD2; cdr3_aa: CASSPGLAVYNEQFF; cdr3_nt: TGTGCCAGCAGCCCAGGACTAGCGGTCTACAATGAGCAGTTCTTC
v_call: TRBV3-1; clone_size: few; j_call: TRBJ1-5; d_call: TRBD1; cdr3_aa: CASSQANRGQPQHF; cdr3_nt: TGTGCCAGCAGCCAAGCAAACAGGGGTCAGCCCCAGCATTTT
v_call: TRBV12-3/TRBV12-4; clone_size: many; j_call: TRBJ1-6; d_call: NA; cdr3_aa: CASRSTGKYSPLHF; cdr3_nt: TGTGCCAGCAGAAGTACAGGGAAATACTCACCCCTCCACTTT
v_call: TRBV6-2/TRBV6-3; clone_size: many; j_call: TRBJ1-1; d_call: TRBD1; cdr3_aa: CASRYRGQITEAFF; cdr3_nt: TGTGCCAGCAGGTACAGGGGGCAAATCACTGAAGCTTTCTTT
v_call: TRBV5-4; clone_size: NA; j_call: TRBJ2-3; d_call: NA; cdr3_aa: CASSLGSVGDTQYF; cdr3_nt: TGTGCCAGCAGCTTAGGATCGGTAGGAGATACGCAGTATTTT
v_call: TRBV29-1; clone_size: many; j_call: TRBJ2-5; d_call: NA; cdr3_aa: CSVEDWARNAAQYF; cdr3_nt: TGCAGCGTTGAAGATTGGGCTAGAAATGCTGCCCAGTACTTC